The clone carrying this TCR beta chain is large. The CDR3 covers 14 residues. Trimming took off 5 bases at V and 3 bases at J, with 13 bases between the two ends. Adaptor-ligated barcode primers were used to amplify TRBV12-4/TRBJ1-2 clonotypes. Via MiXCR, TCRdb re-called the multiplex PCR reads, giving one row per CDR3 protein. The sample lists approximately 220 distinct CDR3 sequences, approximately 8.4% occurring once. The chain is built from TRBV12-3 or TRBV12-4 and TRBJ1-2, with unresolved D. The sample consisted of memory CD4+ T cells sorted from blood. Subset indicated: memory CD4+ T cells, CD4+CD45RO+CD25-. This clonotype was sampled from a female donor with breast cancer. The CDR3 DNA reads TGTGCCAGCAGTATCGCCGACGGCCACTATGGCTACACCTTC. Its protein product is CASSIADGHYGYTF.